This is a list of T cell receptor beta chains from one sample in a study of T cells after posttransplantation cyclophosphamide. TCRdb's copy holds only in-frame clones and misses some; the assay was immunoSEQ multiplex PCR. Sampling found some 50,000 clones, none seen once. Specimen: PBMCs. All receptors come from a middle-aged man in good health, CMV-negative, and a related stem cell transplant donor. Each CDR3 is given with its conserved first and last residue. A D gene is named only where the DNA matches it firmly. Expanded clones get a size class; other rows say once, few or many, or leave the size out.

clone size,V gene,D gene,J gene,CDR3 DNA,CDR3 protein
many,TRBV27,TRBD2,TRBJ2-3,TGTGCCAGCAGTTTAGCGGGAGGACTCGATACGCAGTATTTT,CASSLAGGLDTQYF
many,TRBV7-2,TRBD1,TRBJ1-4,TGTGCCAGCAGCCCACGGGGACAGACTAATGAAAAACTGTTTTTT,CASSPRGQTNEKLFF
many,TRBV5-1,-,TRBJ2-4,TGCGCCAGCAGCCCCGTGGCACAAAACATTCAGTACTTC,CASSPVAQNIQYF
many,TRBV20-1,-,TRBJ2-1,TGCAGTGCTAGATACTACAATGAGCAGTTCTTC,CSARYYNEQFF
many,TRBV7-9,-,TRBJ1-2,TGTGCCAGCGGGGGGGGACCCTATGGCTACACCTTC,CASGGGPYGYTF
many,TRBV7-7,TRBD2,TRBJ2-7,TGTGCTAGCAGCCCAGGACTAGCGGATGCCTACGAGCAGTACTTC,CASSPGLADAYEQYF
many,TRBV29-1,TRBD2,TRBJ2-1,TGCAGCGTTGAGGGACTAGCGTCGAATGAGCAGTTCTTC,CSVEGLASNEQFF
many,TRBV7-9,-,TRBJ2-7,TGTGCCAGCAGCCTAGGGACTCTCAACTCGGAGCAGTACTTC,CASSLGTLNSEQYF
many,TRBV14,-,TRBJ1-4,TGTGCCAGCAGCCAGAGCGTTAACCCTAATGAAAAACTGTTTTTT,CASSQSVNPNEKLFF
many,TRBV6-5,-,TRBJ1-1,TGTGCCAGCAGATCCTCGCTGGGCCCCGAAGCTTTCTTT,CASRSSLGPEAFF
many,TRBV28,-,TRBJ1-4,TGTGCCAGCACGACAGAAGAGTATAATGAAAAACTGTTTTTT,CASTTEEYNEKLFF
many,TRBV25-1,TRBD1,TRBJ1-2,TGTGCCAGCAGCCTGGGGACAGGGAGGTTGAACTATGGCTACACCTTC,CASSLGTGRLNYGYTF
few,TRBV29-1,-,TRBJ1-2,TGCAGCGTTGACAGGAATGGCTACACCTTC,CSVDRNGYTF
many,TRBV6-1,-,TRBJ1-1,TGTGCCAGCAGTGAAGTGACGGGTGGGTGGGCTTTCTTT,CASSEVTGGWAFF
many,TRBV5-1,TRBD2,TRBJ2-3,TGCGCCAGCAGCTTTTCGACTAGCCTCACAGATACGCAGTATTTT,CASSFSTSLTDTQYF
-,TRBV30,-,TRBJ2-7,TGTGCCTTCGATACGGAGACCTACGAGCAGTACTTC,CAFDTETYEQYF
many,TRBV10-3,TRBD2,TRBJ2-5,TGTGCCATCAGTATCGGGGAGGAGGCGGGAGGACCCCAAGAGACCCAGTACTTC,CAISIGEEAGGPQETQYF
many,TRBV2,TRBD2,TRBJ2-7,TGTGCCAGCAACTTAGCGGGAGGCGGCTACGAGCAGTACTTC,CASNLAGGGYEQYF
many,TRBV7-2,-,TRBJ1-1,TGTGCCAGCAGCCCGACTGGACACACGAACACTGAAGCTTTCTTT,CASSPTGHTNTEAFF
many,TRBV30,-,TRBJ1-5,TGTGCCTGGAGTTTAAATAGCAATCAGCCCCAGCATTTT,CAWSLNSNQPQHF
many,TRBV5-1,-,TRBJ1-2,TGCGCCAGCAGCTTGGACTTACCCTATGGCTACACCTTC,CASSLDLPYGYTF
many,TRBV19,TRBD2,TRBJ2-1,TGTGCCAGTAGTATTAGTATGCTCCCAAGAGCGGGAGTGTTCCACAATGAGCAGTTCTTC,CASSISMLPRAGVFHNEQFF
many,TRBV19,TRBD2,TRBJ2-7,TGTGCCAGTAGTATGGGACTAGCGGGAGGCTCCTACGAGCAGTACTTC,CASSMGLAGGSYEQYF
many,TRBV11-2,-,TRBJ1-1,TGTGCCAGCAGCTTAGACGCGGACTGGAACACTGAAGCTTTCTTT,CASSLDADWNTEAFF
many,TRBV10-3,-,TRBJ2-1,TGTGCCATCAGTGGGGATAGCGGTTACAATGAGCAGTTCTTC,CAISGDSGYNEQFF
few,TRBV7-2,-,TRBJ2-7,TGTGCCAGCAGCTTAGGAACAGCCTACGAGCAGTACTTC,CASSLGTAYEQYF
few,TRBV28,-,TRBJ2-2,TGTGCCAGCAGTGATTATTACGGACAGAGGAGTAATACCGGGGAGCTGTTTTTT,CASSDYYGQRSNTGELFF
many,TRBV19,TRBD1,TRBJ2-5,TGTGCCAGTAGTGCCTCGGGACAGTTCCAAGAGACCCAGTACTTC,CASSASGQFQETQYF
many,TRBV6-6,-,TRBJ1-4,TGTGCCAGCAGCCAGGGGTTAGGTAATGAAAAACTGTTTTTT,CASSQGLGNEKLFF
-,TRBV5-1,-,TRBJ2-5,TGCGCCAGCAGCTCGGGTCTCCCAGGGGAGACCCAGTACTTC,CASSSGLPGETQYF
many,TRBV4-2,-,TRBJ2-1,TGTGCCAGCAGCCACCCTCCACGCGGAGCCTACAATGAGCAGTTCTTC,CASSHPPRGAYNEQFF
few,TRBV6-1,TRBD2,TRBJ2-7,TGTGCCAGCAGGGGGACTACCTACGAGCAGTACTTC,CASRGTTYEQYF
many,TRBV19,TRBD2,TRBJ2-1,TGTGCCAGTAGTGAGACTAGCGGGATCAATGAGCAGTTCTTC,CASSETSGINEQFF
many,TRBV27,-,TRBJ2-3,TGTGCCAGCAGTCCGACTAGGGGGGGTGGAGATACGCAGTATTTT,CASSPTRGGGDTQYF
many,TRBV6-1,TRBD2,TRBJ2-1,TGTGCCAGCAGTCCACTAGCGGGAGGGCTCAATGAGCAGTTCTTC,CASSPLAGGLNEQFF
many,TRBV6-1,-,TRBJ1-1,TGTGCCAGCAGTGAAGGAGGGCTGCAGGCTTTCTTT,CASSEGGLQAFF
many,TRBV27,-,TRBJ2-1,TGTGCCAGCAGTTCTACCGGAAGAGGTTCCTACAATGAGCAGTTCTTC,CASSSTGRGSYNEQFF
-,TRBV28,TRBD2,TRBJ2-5,TGTGCCAGCAGCCATTTCCAGCGACTAGCGGAGGAAGAGACCCAGTACTTC,CASSHFQRLAEEETQYF
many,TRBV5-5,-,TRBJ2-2,TGTGCCAGCAGCTTGAACTCAGGCCAGCCCGGGGAGCTGTTTTTT,CASSLNSGQPGELFF
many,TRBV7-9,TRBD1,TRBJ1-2,TGTGCCAGCAGAGGGACAGGGCCCCTAACCCTCTATGGCTACACCTTC,CASRGTGPLTLYGYTF
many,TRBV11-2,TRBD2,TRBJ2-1,TGTGCCAGCAGCTTCGACCTAGCGGGAGGTCGCAAGCAGTTCTTC,CASSFDLAGGRKQFF
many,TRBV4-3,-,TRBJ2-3,TGCGCCAGCAGCCCCGACAGTAGCACAGATACGCAGTATTTT,CASSPDSSTDTQYF
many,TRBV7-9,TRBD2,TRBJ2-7,TGTGCCAGCAGCTTTCCTAGCGGGAGGACCTACGAGCAGTACTTC,CASSFPSGRTYEQYF
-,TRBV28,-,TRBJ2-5,TGTGCCAGCAGTTTTATCGCCGAGCGGAGAAACCAAGAGACCCAGTACTTC,CASSFIAERRNQETQYF
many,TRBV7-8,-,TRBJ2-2,TGTGCCAGCAGCTTAGCGACTAGAGGGTATGGGGAGCTGTTTTTT,CASSLATRGYGELFF
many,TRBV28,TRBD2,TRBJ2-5,TGTGCCAGCAGTCCGGGAGGGCCCATGGAGACCCAGTACTTC,CASSPGGPMETQYF
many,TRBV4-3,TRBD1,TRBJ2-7,TGCGCCAGCAGCCAAGCGACAGGGAAGTACGAGCAGTACTTC,CASSQATGKYEQYF
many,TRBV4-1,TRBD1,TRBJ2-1,TGCGCCAGCACCCCCAGGGACAGGGGGCCGGGGGAGCAGTTCTTC,CASTPRDRGPGEQFF
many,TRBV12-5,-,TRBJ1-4,TGTGCTAGTGGTTTGGTCGCAGGGGCCCCGGGTGGTAATGAAAAACTGTTTTTT,CASGLVAGAPGGNEKLFF
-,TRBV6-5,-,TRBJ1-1,TGTGCCAGCAGTGACCGGGAAAACACTGAAGCTTTCTTT,CASSDRENTEAFF
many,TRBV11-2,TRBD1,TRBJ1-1,TGTGCCAGCAGTCGGGAGGGGGCTATGGAAGCTTTCTTT,CASSREGAMEAFF
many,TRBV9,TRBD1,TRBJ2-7,TGTGCCAGCAGCGTGGGACAGAGATCCTACGAGCAGTACTTC,CASSVGQRSYEQYF
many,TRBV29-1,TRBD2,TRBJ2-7,TGCAGCGTTGAAGGACTAGCGGACTCCTTTAGCTCCTACGAGCAGTACTTC,CSVEGLADSFSSYEQYF
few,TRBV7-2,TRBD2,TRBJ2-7,TGTGCCAGCAGCTTAGATCTAGCGGGAGTGAGCGAGCAGTACTTC,CASSLDLAGVSEQYF
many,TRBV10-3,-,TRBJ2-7,TGTGCCATCAGCCCACCCCAGGCTCTCTACGAGCAGTACTTC,CAISPPQALYEQYF
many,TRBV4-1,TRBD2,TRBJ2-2,TGCGCCAGCAGCCAAGAATCAAGCGGGAGGCCGAACACCGGGGAGCTGTTTTTT,CASSQESSGRPNTGELFF